This record covers a single TCR beta chain. Its antigen remains unidentified. Each CDR3 protein gets one entry in TCRdb, which reprocessed the 5' RACE reads and gives no DNA. The sample is made up of roughly 380,000 distinct CDR3 sequences, and the top ten hold roughly 5.4% of it. The data derive from a study of T cells expressing NK-cell markers. Study overall: Seven of the eight sequenced donors were HCMV-seropositive; one was seronegative.

The study, taken as a whole, reports: The dominant NKG2C+ clonotypes represented about 1.0-8% of CD8+ T cells in about six donors. The study found these clonotypes also leading the CD3+CD56-NKG2C+ fraction in several donors.

CDR1 is MGHRA and CDR2 is YSYEKL in the germline V gene. The CDR3 contains 16 residues. This chain uses TRBV4-1 with TRBJ2-1; TCRdb's D call, TRBD2, is unchecked because there is no DNA. This receptor was identified in a man aged 18-70 years in good health. The sample was blood T cells: a sorted CD56 or NKG2C T cell subset, CD4+ or CD8+ T cells, or bulk PBMC T cells (not recorded which). This CDR3 is CASSQDSLGSYNEQFF.